The 6 T cell receptor beta chains reported below all come from one sample, sequenced in a study of PD-1 blockade in mismatch repair-deficient tumors. Measured with immunoSEQ multiplex PCR; TCRdb has only the in-frame clones, and not every one. The sample lists approximately 110,000 clones, about 74% occurring once. The material was peripheral blood, obtained around 60 weeks after starting pembrolizumab. These receptors all come from an adult with mismatch repair-deficient cancer.

The chain couples TRBV19 to TRBJ1-5; the D gene is possibly TRBD1 (5 bases). The CDR3 loop spans 13 amino acids. V was shortened by 0 bases and J by 7 bases, with 7 bases between the two germline ends. Germline assignment: CDR1 LNHDA and CDR2 SQIVND (reference sequence). Here the CDR3 DNA reads TGTGCCAGTAGTATAGACAGGGCACAGCCCCAGCATTTT. Amino acid sequence: CASSIDRAQPQHF.

The chain uses TRBV5-1 and TRBJ1-1, with a tentative D call TRBD1 (5 bases). Trimming took 0 bases from V and 1 from J, leaving 13 bases between them. Germline values: CDR1 SGHRS, CDR2 YFSETQ. The CDR3 covers 16 residues. This chain's CDR3 is CASSLVGGATNTEAFF. CDR3 nucleotide sequence: TGCGCCAGCAGCTTGGTTGGAGGGGCGACGAACACTGAAGCTTTCTTT.

For the CDR3, the DNA is TGTGCCAGCAGCTCTATGGGGACAGGGGCTGGAAACACCATATATTTT. Translation: CASSSMGTGAGNTIYF. This chain uses TRBV5-4 with TRBJ1-3; 10 bases are shared with TRBD1. Germline V gives CDR1 SGHNT, CDR2 YYREEE (reference sequence). CDR3 length: 16 amino acids. The V and J ends lost 3 bases and 2 bases, in that order; junction bases with no gene match: 5.

This clone was counted at least ten times. V usage is TRBV11-3 and J usage is TRBJ2-2; D uncertain. Looked up from germline, CDR1 is SGHNT and CDR2 is YENEEA. V was trimmed by 6 bases and J by 2 bases, leaving 10 bases between them. The CDR3 runs to 14 residues. The CDR3 loop reads CASRFETNTGELFF. The CDR3 bases are TGTGCCAGCAGGTTTGAAACTAACACCGGGGAGCTGTTTTTT.

The J gene is TRBJ2-2, the V gene TRBV7-3, with TRBD2 identical over 14 bases. The junction had 5 bases not matched to a gene; V was cut back by 4 bases and J by 7 bases. This CDR3 is built from 16 residues. Germline values: CDR1 SGHTA, CDR2 FQGTGA. The CDR3 here is CASSSTSGRADGELFF. The CDR3 coding sequence is TGTGCCAGCAGCTCGACTAGCGGGAGGGCCGACGGGGAGCTGTTTTTT.

V gene TRBV29-1 combines with J gene TRBJ1-2; D not resolved. Germline CDR1 and CDR2: SQVTM and ANQGSEA. Trimming stripped 4 bases from V and 4 bases from J, with 13 bases between. The CDR3 consists of 13 residues. The chain's CDR3 is CSVVNPGSYGYTF. As DNA, the CDR3 is TGCAGCGTTGTTAACCCGGGATCCTATGGCTACACCTTC.